This T cell receptor beta chain was retrieved from a study of T-cell memory formation after mild COVID-19. Study in general: The TCR clusters were mostly specific to one donor.

Using constant-segment primers, 5'RACE produced TCR alpha and TCR beta cDNA libraries carrying sample barcodes and UMIs. TCRdb itself ran the 5' RACE reads through MiXCR, one entry per CDR3 protein. The sample has roughly 150,000 distinct CDR3 sequences, roughly 14% seen once; the top ten hold less than 15%. The CDR3 contains 13 residues. Trimming removed 0 bases from V and 9 bases from J, with 9 bases in between. The germline V gene has CDR1 LNHDA and CDR2 SQIVND (reference sequence). The sequenced material came from PBMCs or a T cell subset sorted from them (not recorded which). This rearrangement joins TRBV19 to TRBJ2-1; D may be TRBD1 or TRBD2 (5 bases each). This TCR was sampled from an adult woman who had mild COVID-19 (a few samples of this study predate the infection). Cell type and time point are not known. CDR3 loop: CASSIDGGGEQFF. The CDR3 DNA reads TGTGCCAGTAGTATAGATGGTGGGGGTGAGCAGTTCTTC.